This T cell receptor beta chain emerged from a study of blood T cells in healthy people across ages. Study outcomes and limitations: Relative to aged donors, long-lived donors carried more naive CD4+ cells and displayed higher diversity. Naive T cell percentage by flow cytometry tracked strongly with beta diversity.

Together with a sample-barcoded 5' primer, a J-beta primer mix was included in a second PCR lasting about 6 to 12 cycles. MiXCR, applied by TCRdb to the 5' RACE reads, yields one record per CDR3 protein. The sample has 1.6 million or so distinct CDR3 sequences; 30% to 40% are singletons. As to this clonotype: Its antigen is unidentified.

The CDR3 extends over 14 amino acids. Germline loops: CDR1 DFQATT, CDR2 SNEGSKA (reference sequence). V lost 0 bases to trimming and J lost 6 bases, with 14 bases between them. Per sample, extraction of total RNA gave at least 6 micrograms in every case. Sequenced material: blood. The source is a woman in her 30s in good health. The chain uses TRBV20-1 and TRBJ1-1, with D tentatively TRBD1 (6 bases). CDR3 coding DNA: TGCAGTGCTAGAGACAGGGGACCCGTCTCTGAAGCTTTCTTT. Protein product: CSARDRGPVSEAFF.